This T cell receptor (beta chain) was identified during a study of T cells in Graves' hyperthyroidism and ophthalmopathy. Study results and caveats: The blood repertoire included most of the expanded thyroid clonotypes above 0.001. From stable hyperthyroidism, ophthalmopathy was separated by a 13 V-J model.

Ophthalmopathy patients showed a Clinical Activity Score of at least 3, NOSPECS grade of at least 4 and duration under 3 months. Isolation of PBMCs was performed on around 9.4 ml fresh peripheral blood. Regions amplified from RNA transcripts were the TCR beta CDR3 regions. The HTBI primer set drove a first-round RT-PCR of the TCR CDR3. TCRdb reanalysed the multiplex PCR reads using MiXCR and keeps one entry per CDR3 protein. Among 500,000 to 800,000 distinct CDR3 sequences listed, around 13% were seen once. This clonotype was counted at least ten times. Its antigen remains unknown. This CDR3 is 14 amino acids long. V was pared by 5 bases and J by 7 bases, with 6 bases of the junction left unmatched. The germline gives CDR1 KGHDR, CDR2 SFDVKD.

The source of this sequence is a woman between 45 and 60 years old with Graves' ophthalmopathy. Sequences were obtained from blood. The chain employs TRBV24-1 and TRBJ2-1; 8 bases match TRBD2. The CDR3 region is CATSGAGGRNEQFF. The DNA for the CDR3 is TGTGCCACCAGTGGGGCGGGGGGCCGGAATGAGCAGTTCTTC.